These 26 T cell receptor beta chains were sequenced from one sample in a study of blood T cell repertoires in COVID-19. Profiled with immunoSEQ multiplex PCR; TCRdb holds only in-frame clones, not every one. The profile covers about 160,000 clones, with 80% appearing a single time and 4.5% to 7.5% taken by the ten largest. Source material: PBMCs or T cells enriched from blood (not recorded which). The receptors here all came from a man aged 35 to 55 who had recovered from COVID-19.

CDR3 coding DNA: TGCGCCAGCAGCCCTTGGGACAGGGGCCTCACTGAAGCTTTCTTT. This translates into CASSPWDRGLTEAFF. The chain links TRBV5-1 to TRBJ1-1, with 10 bases lining up with TRBD1. Trimming removed 4 bases from V and 4 bases from J; junction bases left unmatched: 7. Germline V lookup: CDR1 SGHRS, CDR2 YFSETQ. The CDR3 has 15 amino acids.

CDR3 sequence (DNA): TGTGCCAGCAGCGTAGGGCACAGGGGCCCAGATACGCAGTATTTT. It translates to CASSVGHRGPDTQYF. V is TRBV9 and J is TRBJ2-3, with 7 bases lining up with TRBD1. The germline V gene encodes CDR1 SGDLS and CDR2 YYNGEE. The CDR3 consists of 15 residues. The J segment lost 4 bases and the V segment lost 0 bases, leaving 5 bases of the junction unmatched.

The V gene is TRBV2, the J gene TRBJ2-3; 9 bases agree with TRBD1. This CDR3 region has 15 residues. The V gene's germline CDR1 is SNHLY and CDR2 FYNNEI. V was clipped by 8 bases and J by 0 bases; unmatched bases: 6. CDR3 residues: CASARTGASTDTQYF. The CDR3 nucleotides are TGTGCCAGCGCCCGGACAGGGGCTAGCACAGATACGCAGTATTTT.

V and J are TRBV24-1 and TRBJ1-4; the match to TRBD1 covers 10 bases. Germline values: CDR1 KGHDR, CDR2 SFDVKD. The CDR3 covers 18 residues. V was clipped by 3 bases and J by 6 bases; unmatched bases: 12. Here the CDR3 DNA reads TGTGCCACCAGTGATCCCGGGACAGGGGACAAGTCCTATGAAAAACTGTTTTTT. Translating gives CATSDPGTGDKSYEKLFF.

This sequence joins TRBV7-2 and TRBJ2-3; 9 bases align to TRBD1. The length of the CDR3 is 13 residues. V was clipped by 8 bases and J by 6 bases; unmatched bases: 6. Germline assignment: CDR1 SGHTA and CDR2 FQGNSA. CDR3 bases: TGTGCCAGCTCTCCCGGGACAGGGGATACGCAGTATTTT. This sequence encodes CASSPGTGDTQYF.

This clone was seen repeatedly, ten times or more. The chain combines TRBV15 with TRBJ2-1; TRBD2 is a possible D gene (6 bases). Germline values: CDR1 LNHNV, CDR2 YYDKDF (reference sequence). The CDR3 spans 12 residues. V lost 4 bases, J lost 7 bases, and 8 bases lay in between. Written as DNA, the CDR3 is TGTGCCACCAGCACCGGGAGAAATGAGCAGTTCTTC. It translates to CATSTGRNEQFF.

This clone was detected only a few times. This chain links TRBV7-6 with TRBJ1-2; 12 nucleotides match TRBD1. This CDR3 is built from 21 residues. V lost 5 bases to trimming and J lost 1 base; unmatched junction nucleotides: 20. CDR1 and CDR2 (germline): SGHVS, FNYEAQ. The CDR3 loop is CASSHLRDRGRPLPHNYGYTF. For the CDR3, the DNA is TGTGCCAGCAGCCACCTCCGGGACAGGGGGCGCCCACTTCCCCATAACTATGGCTACACCTTC.

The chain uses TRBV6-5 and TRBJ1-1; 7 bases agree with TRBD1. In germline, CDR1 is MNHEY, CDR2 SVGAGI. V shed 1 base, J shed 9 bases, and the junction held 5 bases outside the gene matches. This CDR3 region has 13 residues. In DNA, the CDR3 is TGTGCCAGCAGTTACTACGACAGGGAACAAGCTTTCTTT. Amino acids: CASSYYDREQAFF.

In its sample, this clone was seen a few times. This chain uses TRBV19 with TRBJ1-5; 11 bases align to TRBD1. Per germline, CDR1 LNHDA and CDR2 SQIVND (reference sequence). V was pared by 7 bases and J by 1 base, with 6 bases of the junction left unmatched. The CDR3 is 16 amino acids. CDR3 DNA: TGTGCCAGTAAAGGGTGGGACAGGGGGAGCAATCAGCCCCAGCATTTT. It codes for CASKGWDRGSNQPQHF.

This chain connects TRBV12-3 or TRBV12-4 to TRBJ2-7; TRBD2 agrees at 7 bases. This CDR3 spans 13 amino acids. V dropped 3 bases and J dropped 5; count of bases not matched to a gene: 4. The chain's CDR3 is CASSLGGVDEQYV. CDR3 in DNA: TGTGCCAGCAGTTTGGGAGGGGTAGACGAGCAGTACGTC.

This CDR3 reads CASSNRGLSEQYV. In DNA form, the CDR3 reads TGTGCCAGCAGCAACAGGGGTTTAAGCGAGCAGTACGTC. The chain recombines TRBV11-2 with TRBJ2-7, with 7 positions matching TRBD1. The germline V gene has CDR1 SGHAT and CDR2 FQNNGV. The CDR3 loop spans 13 amino acids. The V segment lost 5 bases and the J segment 6 bases; nucleotides outside the gene matches: 7.

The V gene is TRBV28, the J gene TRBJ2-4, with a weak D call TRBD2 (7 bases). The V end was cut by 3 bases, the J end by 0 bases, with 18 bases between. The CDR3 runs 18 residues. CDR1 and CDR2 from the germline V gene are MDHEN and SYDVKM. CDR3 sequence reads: CASSFGGGAGIAKNIQYF. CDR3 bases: TGTGCCAGCAGTTTTGGTGGGGGGGCGGGGATAGCCAAAAACATTCAGTACTTC.

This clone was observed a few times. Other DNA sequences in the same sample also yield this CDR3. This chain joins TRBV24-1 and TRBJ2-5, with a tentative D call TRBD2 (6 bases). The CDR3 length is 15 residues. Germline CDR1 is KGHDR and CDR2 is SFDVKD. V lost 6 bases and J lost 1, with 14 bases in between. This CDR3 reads CATSLTGDIQETQYF. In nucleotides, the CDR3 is TGTGCCACCAGTCTGACGGGAGACATCCAAGAGACCCAGTACTTC.

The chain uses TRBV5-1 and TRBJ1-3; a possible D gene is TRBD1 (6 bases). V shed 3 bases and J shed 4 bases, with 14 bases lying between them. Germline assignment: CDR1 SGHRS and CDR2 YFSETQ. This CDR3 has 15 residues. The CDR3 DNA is TGCGCCAGCAGCTCAAGAACAGGGTCAGGAAACACCATATATTTT. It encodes CASSSRTGSGNTIYF.

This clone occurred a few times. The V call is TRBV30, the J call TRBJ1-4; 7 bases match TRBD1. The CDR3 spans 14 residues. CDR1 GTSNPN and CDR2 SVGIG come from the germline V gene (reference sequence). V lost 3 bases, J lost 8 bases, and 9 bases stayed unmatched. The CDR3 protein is CAWSLGTVDEKLFF. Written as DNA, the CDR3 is TGTGCCTGGAGCTTAGGGACAGTGGACGAAAAACTGTTTTTT.

CDR3 residues: CASSLDLTLNEQYV. CDR3 bases: TGTGCCAGCAGCTTAGATCTCACTTTGAACGAGCAGTACGTC. The chain is built from TRBV11-2 and TRBJ2-7; unclear D gene. Looked up from germline, CDR1 is SGHAT and CDR2 is FQNNGV. This CDR3 comprises 14 residues. Trimming stripped 0 bases from V and 5 bases from J, with 11 bases between.

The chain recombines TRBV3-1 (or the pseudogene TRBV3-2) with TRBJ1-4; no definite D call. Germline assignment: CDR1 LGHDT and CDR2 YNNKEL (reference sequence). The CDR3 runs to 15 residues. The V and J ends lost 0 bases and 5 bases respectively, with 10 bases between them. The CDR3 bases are TGTGCCAGCAGCCAAGAGGGAGGGCCAAATGAAAAACTGTTTTTT. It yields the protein CASSQEGGPNEKLFF.

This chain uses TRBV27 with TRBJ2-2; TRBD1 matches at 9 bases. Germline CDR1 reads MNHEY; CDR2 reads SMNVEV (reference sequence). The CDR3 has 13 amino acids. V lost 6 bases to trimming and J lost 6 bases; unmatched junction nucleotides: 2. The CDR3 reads CASRGQGPGELFF. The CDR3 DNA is TGTGCCAGCAGGGGACAGGGCCCCGGGGAGCTGTTTTTT.

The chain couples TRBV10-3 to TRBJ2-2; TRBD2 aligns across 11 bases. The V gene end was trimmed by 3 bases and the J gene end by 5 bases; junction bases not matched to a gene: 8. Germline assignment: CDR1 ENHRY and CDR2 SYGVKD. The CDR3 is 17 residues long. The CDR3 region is CAISERSSGGLTGELFF. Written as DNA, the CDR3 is TGTGCCATCAGTGAAAGGTCTAGCGGGGGGCTAACCGGGGAGCTGTTTTTT.

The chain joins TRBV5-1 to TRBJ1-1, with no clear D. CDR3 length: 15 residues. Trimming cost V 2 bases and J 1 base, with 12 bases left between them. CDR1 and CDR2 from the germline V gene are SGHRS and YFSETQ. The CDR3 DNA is TGCGCCAGCAGCTTCACAGTCGGTGGGAACACTGAAGCTTTCTTT. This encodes CASSFTVGGNTEAFF. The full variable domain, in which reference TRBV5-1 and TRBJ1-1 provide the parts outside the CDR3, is KAGVTQTPRYLIKTRGQQVTLSCSPISGHRSVSWYQQTPGQGLQFLFEYFSETQRNKGNFPGRFSGRQFSNSRSEMNVSTLELGDSALYLCASSFTVGGNTEAFFGQGTRLTVV.

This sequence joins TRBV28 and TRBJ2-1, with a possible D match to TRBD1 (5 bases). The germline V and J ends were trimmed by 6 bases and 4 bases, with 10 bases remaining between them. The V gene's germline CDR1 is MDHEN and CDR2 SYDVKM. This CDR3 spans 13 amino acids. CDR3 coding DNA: TGTGCCAGCAGGCCCGACAGATACAATGAGCAGTTCTTC. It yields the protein CASRPDRYNEQFF.

CDR3 region: CASSWSGTNEKLFF. The CDR3 DNA reads as TGTGCCAGCAGTTGGAGCGGGACTAATGAAAAACTGTTTTTT. This chain links TRBV2 with TRBJ1-4, with unresolved D. Per the germline V gene, CDR1 is SNHLY and CDR2 is FYNNEI. CDR3 size: 14 residues. V dropped 5 bases and J dropped 2 bases, with 9 bases sitting between them.

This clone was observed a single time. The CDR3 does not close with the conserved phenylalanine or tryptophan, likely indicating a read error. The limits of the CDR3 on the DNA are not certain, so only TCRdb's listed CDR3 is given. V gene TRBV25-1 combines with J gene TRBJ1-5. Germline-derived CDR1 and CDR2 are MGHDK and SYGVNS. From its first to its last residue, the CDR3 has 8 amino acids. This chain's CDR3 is CASTYGAE.

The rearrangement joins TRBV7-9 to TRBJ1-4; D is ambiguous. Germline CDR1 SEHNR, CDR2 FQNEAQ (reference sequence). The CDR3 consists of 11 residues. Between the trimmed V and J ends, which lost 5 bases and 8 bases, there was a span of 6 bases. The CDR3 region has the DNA TGTGCCAGCAGCCCCCGGGAAAAACTGTTTTTT. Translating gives CASSPREKLFF.

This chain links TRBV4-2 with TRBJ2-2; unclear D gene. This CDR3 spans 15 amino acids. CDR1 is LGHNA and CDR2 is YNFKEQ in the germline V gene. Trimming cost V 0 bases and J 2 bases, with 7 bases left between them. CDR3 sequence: CASSQEALNTGELFF. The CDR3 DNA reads TGTGCCAGCAGCCAAGAGGCTCTCAACACCGGGGAGCTGTTTTTT.

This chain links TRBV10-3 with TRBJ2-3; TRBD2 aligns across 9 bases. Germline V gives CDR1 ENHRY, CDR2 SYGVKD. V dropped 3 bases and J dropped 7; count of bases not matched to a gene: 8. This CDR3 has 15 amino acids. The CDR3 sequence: CAISESGGPTNTQYF. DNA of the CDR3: TGTGCCATCAGTGAAAGCGGGGGGCCGACGAATACGCAGTATTTT.